This T cell receptor (beta chain) is from a study of shared clonotypes between healthy human individuals. Overall study: Used for every donor were three CD4 naive, three CD4 memory, two CD8 naive and one CD8 memory plate.

About this clone itself: As yet, its antigen is unknown. Different DNA sequences within this sample yield the same CDR3.

CDR3 length: 12 amino acids. Germline CDR1 is KGHSH and CDR2 is LQKENI. The V end lost 5 bases, the J end lost 7 bases, and 9 bases lay between the germline ends. This table comes from immunoSEQ multiplex PCR, and its TCRdb copy is limited to in-frame clones, with some not included. The profile covers approximately 640,000 clones, with 55% to 75% appearing a single time and 1.5% to 2% taken by the ten largest. Findings and caveats of the study: Clonotypes which were not shared had lower generation probabilities than clonotypes that all four donors shared. Larger estimated richness was generally recorded for naive subsets relative to memory subsets.

Investigators divided CD4+ cells into CD45RA+ naive and CD45RA-negative memory subsets. The sequenced sample consisted of memory CD4+ T cells sorted from blood. Documented subset: CD45RA-negative fraction. The origin of this receptor is a woman aged 25 to 39 in good health. The V call is TRBV18, the J call TRBJ2-1, with D perhaps TRBD2 (5 bases). The DNA for the CDR3 is TGTGCCAGCTCAGAGGGAAGGAATGAGCAGTTCTTC. Translated, it gives CASSEGRNEQFF.